This T cell receptor (beta chain) was identified in a study of identical twins (dated by TCRdb to the mid-2010s). At the level of the whole study: To test whether fetal clonotypes persist, the study used deep sequencing on TCR alpha and beta repertoires from monozygotic twins, unrelated adults of various ages, and cord blood. Replicate twin experiments were performed at different times using different library preparation protocols to rule out contamination. What the study reported, not specific to this receptor: Because the same donors could not be followed over many years, the conclusions depended on cross-sectional statistical analysis. Recombination models systematically underestimated out-of-frame TCR alpha sharing in monozygotic twins but agreed with sharing between unrelated individuals. Abundant cord blood beta clonotypes carried fewer insertions; young adult naive repertoires showed a weaker similar trend, while memory repertoires showed none. Out-of-frame TCR alpha sequences shared between twins showed an excess of low generation-probability sequences compared with coincidental sharing between unrelated individuals. Zero-insertion analyses could be partly confounded by invariant T cells such as MAIT and iNKT, although diverse VJ usage argued against such confounding for most clonotypes. A weaker excess of twin sharing was found in beta out-of-frame sequences because the signal-to-noise ratio was lowered by fewer shared sequences.

V is trimmed back by 3 bases and J by 1 base, and the junction contains 8 bases that no gene match accounts for. Taken from the germline V gene (reference sequence), the CDR1 and CDR2 loops are SEHNR and FQNEAQ. Reading from cysteine to phenylalanine, the CDR3 counts 17 amino acids. Solely the CDR3 DNA is kept, with 51 bases framed from the first base. Only healthy Caucasian donors were included. Three pairs of female monozygotic twins, all aged roughly 18 to 29 years, made up the twin cohort. Positive isolation kits from Invitrogen were used to isolate the CD4+ and CD8+ T cell populations. The receptor library was made with 5' RACE. The data were produced on an Illumina HiSeq 2000. Template switching introduced a universal primer binding site; the final cDNA contained a unique molecular identifier, enabling accurate counting of TCR cDNA molecules. Specific primers in the conserved constant-segment region were used to synthesize first-strand cDNA for the TCR alpha and beta chains. To control for contamination, each cDNA library was double barcoded with a SMART-Mk sample barcode plus Illumina barcodes. Two successive PCR steps introduced TruSeq adapter sequences along with Illumina sample barcodes. TCR alpha and beta cDNA libraries were sequenced on the Illumina HiSeq platform with custom primers. The authors' analysis ran thus. Raw reads were processed with MiGEC to extract unique molecular identifiers, and MiXCR was used to determine CDR3 positions. Recombination models were inferred per individual with the repgenHMM and IGoR tools using an EM algorithm. The tcR package in R was used for shared clonotype analysis, with sharing normalized by the product of cloneset sizes. Out-of-frame nonproductive sequences were analyzed to study raw recombination free of thymic and clonal selection effects. The public reads were run again by TCRdb, first through fastp at Q25 and then through MiXCR, and only productive beta chains were kept. Each CDR3 protein appears once, grouped with its most common genes and DNA. These V and J calls originate from TCRdb's pipeline instead of the authors' own analysis. The table for this sample lists 350,000 or so distinct CDR3 sequences; around an eighth of them were counted only once. The ten top clones hold just over 7% of the sample.

With respect to this clonotype: No antigen is known for it. One base away there is no much larger clone; base qualities are not given.

The same sample was also used in a study of yellow fever vaccine responses in identical twins. The second paper states: According to the authors, the vaccine-induced T cell response in identical twins seemed to be partly convergent and partly specific to each individual. In the study, vaccine-responding T cell clones were precisely tracked in identical twins.

The source material was CD8+ T cells sorted from blood. The chain joins TRBV7-9 to TRBJ2-2; TRBD1 lines up with 7 middle nucleotides. The clonotype was recovered from a woman aged 18-29 years in good health. The CDR3 protein is CASSFFGDSQNTGELFF. The DNA sequence follows: TGTGCCAGCAGCTTCTTTGGGGACAGCCAGAACACCGGGGAGCTGTTTTTT. With the portions outside the CDR3 filled from the reference TRBV7-9 and TRBJ2-2 genes, the complete variable region becomes DTGVSQNPRHKITKRGQNVTFRCDPISEHNRLYWYRQTLGQGPEFLTYFQNEAQLEKSRLLSDRFSAERPKGSFSTLEIQRTEQGDSAMYLCASSFFGDSQNTGELFFGEGSRLTVL.